This TCR beta chain was observed in a study of cytomegalovirus exposure and HLA in healthy donors. The donors were in the roughly 130-subject validation cohort, distinct from the roughly 600-subject first cohort. The CDR3 is made up of 14 amino acids. Trimming cost V 1 base and J 7 bases, with 11 bases left between them. Germline V gene lookup returns CDR1 SEHNR and CDR2 FQNEAQ (reference sequence). The table came from immunoSEQ multiplex PCR; TCRdb's copy has only in-frame clones and leaves some out. The sample contains about 73,000 clones, 70% to 90% of which appear only once. The sequenced sample was PBMCs. This clonotype was obtained from a woman under 30 in good health and CMV-seropositive. This rearrangement joins TRBV7-9 to TRBJ1-5; D possibly corresponds to TRBD1 (5 bases). CDR3 DNA: TGTGCCAGCAGCTTAGGGGGGACTCGACAGCCCCAGCATTTT. Its translation is CASSLGGTRQPQHF.